This entry concerns a single TCR beta chain. CDR1 DFQATT and CDR2 SNEGSKA come from the germline V gene (reference sequence). Trimming left V 3 bases short and J 8 bases short, with 11 bases between. CDR3 size: 12 residues. The data were taken from a study of blood T cell repertoires in COVID-19. In the study overall: Sites across the United States, Italy and Spain contributed samples from acute and convalescent COVID-19. PBMCs, B-cell-depleted T cells, or T cells provided the cDNA or gDNA that made up the material.

Sequencing was performed with immunoSEQ multiplex PCR; in TCRdb, only in-frame clones are kept and a portion is missing. The table has 250,000 to 300,000 clones, around 88% seen once. This chain uses TRBV20-1 with TRBJ2-1; no reliable D call. The specimen sequenced was peripheral blood. The TCR was taken from a man aged 35-49 years with acute or convalescent COVID-19. CDR3 residues: CSASWAEDEQFF. In DNA, the CDR3 is TGCAGTGCTAGTTGGGCCGAAGATGAGCAGTTCTTC.